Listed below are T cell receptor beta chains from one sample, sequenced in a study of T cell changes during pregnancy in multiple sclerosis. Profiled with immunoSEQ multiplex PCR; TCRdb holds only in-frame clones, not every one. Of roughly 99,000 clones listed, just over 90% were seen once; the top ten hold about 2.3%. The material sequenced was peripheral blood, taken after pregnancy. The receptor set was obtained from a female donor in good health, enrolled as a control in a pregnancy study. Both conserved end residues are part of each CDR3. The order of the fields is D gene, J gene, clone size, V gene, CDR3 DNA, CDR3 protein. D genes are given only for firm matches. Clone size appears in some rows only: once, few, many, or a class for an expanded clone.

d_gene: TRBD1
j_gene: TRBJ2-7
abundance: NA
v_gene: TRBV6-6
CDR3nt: TGTGCCAGCAGTTTTGACAGGGGGAACTACGAGCAGTACTTC
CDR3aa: CASSFDRGNYEQYF

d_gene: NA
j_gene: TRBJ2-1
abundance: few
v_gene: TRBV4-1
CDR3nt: TGCGCCAGCAGCCAAGATCCGGGGGGACACTCCTACAATGAGCAGTTCTTC
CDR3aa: CASSQDPGGHSYNEQFF

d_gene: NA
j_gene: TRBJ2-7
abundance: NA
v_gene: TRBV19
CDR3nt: TGTGCCACCCAAGGGACAACCTACGAGCAGTACTTC
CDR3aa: CATQGTTYEQYF

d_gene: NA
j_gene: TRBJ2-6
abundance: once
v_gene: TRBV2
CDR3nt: TGTGCCAGCACTAAAGGGGACTCTGGGGCCAACGTCCTGACTTTC
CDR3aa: CASTKGDSGANVLTF

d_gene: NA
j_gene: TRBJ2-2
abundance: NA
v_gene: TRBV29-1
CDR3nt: TGCAGCGTTCTCGGGGCGAACACCGGGGAGCTGTTTTTT
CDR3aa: CSVLGANTGELFF

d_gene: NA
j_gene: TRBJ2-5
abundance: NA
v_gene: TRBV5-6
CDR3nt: TGTGCCAGCAGCAACCTAGACAGGACGCAAGAGACCCAGTACTTC
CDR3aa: CASSNLDRTQETQYF

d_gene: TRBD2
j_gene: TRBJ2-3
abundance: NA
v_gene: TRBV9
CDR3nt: TGTGCCAGCAGCACCCTAGCGGGGGGGCCAAGCACAGATACGCAGTATTTT
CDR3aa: CASSTLAGGPSTDTQYF

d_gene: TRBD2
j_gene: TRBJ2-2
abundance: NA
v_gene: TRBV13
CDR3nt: TGTGCCAGCAGCTCGGACGGGAGGGGAGTTACCGGGGAGCTGTTTTTT
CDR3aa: CASSSDGRGVTGELFF

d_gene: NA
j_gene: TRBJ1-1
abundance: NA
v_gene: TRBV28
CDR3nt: TGTGCCAGCAGTTTTTTCGGGGGCACTGAAGCTTTCTTT
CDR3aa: CASSFFGGTEAFF

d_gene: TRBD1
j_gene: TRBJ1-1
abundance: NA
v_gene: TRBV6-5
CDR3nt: TGTGCCAGCAGCAACAGGGGTGAAGCTTTCTTT
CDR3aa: CASSNRGEAFF

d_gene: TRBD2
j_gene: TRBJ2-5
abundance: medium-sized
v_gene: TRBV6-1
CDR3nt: TGTGCCAGCAGTGAACTAGCGGGGGGGCCAGAGACCCAGTACTTC
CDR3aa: CASSELAGGPETQYF

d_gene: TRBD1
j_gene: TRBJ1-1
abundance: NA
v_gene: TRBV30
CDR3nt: TGTGCCTGGAGTGTACAGGGGATCGCTGAAGCTTTCTTT
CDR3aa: CAWSVQGIAEAFF

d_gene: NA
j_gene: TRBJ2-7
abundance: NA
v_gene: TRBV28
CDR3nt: TGTGCCAGCAGTTTGAGGGTTCCGTACGAGCAGTACTTC
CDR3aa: CASSLRVPYEQYF

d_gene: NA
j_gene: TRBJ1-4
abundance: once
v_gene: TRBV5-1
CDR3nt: TGCGCCAGCAGCTTGAGGGGGACTAATGAAAAACTGTTTTTT
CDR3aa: CASSLRGTNEKLFF

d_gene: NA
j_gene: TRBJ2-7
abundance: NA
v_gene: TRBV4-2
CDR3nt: TGTGCCAGCAGCCCAAAGCGGACTGAGGTCTACGAGCAGTACTTC
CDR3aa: CASSPKRTEVYEQYF

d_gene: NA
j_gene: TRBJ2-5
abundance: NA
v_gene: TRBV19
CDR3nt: TGTGCCAGTAGTATAGGCGGACACTCGGATGAGACCCAGTACTTC
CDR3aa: CASSIGGHSDETQYF

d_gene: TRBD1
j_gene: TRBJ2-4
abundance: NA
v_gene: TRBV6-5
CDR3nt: TGTGCCAGCAGTGGGACAGGAGAGGCCAAAAACATTCAGTACTTC
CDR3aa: CASSGTGEAKNIQYF

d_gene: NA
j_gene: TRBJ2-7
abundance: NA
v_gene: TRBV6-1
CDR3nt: TGTGCCAGCAGTGACTGGGGGCATACCTCCTACGAGCAGTACTTC
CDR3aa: CASSDWGHTSYEQYF

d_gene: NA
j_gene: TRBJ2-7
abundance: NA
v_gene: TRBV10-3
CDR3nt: TGTGCCATCAGTGAGCCCTACGAAGGGGATAGGTACGAGCAGTACTTC
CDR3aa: CAISEPYEGDRYEQYF

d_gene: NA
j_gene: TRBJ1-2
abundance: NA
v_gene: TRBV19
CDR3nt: TGTGCCAGTAGAGTGACAGGCCATAACTATGGCTACACCTTC
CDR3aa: CASRVTGHNYGYTF

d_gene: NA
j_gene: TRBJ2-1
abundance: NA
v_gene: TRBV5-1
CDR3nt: TGCGCCAGCAGCTTGGTGGAGACAGGTTTTAATGAGCAGTTCTTC
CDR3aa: CASSLVETGFNEQFF

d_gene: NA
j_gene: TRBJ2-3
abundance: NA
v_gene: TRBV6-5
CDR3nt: TGTGCCAGCAGTTACATCCTAGGAAGAGATACGCAGTATTTT
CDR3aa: CASSYILGRDTQYF

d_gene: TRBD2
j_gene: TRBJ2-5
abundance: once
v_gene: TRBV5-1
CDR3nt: TGCGCCAGCAGCTTGGTTAGCGGGAGTCACGAGACCCAGTACTTC
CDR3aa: CASSLVSGSHETQYF

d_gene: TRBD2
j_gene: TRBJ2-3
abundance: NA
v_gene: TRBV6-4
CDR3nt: TGTGCCAGCAGCCCTAGCGGGGGGGCCACAGATACGCAGTATTTT
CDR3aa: CASSPSGGATDTQYF

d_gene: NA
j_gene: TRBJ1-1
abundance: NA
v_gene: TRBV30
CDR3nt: TGTGCCTGGAGTGTACGGATAACAGGACCTGAAGCTTTCTTT
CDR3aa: CAWSVRITGPEAFF

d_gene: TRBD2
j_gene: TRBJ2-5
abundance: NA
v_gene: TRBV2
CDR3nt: TGTGCCAGCAGTTCTAGACGGGGGGGGGAGACCCAGTACTTC
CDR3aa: CASSSRRGGETQYF

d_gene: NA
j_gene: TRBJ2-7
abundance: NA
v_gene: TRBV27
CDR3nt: TGTGCCAGCAGTTTAGGTCGGTACTACGAGCAGTACTTC
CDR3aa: CASSLGRYYEQYF

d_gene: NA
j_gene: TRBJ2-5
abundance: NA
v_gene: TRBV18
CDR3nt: TGTGCCAGCTCACCCACACCAAGTGTGGAGACCCAGTACTTC
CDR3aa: CASSPTPSVETQYF

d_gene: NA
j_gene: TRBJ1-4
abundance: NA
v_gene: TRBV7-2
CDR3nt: TGTGCCAGCAGCTGGGGGACACTTGCAACTAATGAAAAACTGTTTTTT
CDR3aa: CASSWGTLATNEKLFF

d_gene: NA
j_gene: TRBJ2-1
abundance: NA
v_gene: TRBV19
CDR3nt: TGTGCCAGTAGTATAGATGAGCGAGCCTACAATGAGCAGTTCTTC
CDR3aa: CASSIDERAYNEQFF

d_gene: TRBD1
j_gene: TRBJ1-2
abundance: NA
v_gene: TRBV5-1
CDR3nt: TGCGCCAGCAGCTCCCGGGACAGCGGACACTACACCTTC
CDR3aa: CASSSRDSGHYTF

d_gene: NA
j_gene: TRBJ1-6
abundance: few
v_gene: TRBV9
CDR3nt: TGTGCCAGCAGCGTAGGGACAGCCTATTCACCCCTCCACTTT
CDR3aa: CASSVGTAYSPLHF

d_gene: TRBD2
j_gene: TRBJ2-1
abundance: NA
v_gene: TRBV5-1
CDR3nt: TGCGCCAGCAGCTTGTACCCTAGCGGAACAAACAATGAGCAGTTCTTC
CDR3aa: CASSLYPSGTNNEQFF

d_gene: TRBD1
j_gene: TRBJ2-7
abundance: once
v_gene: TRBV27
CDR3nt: TGTGCCAGCAGTTCCCCCGGGACAGTGTACGAGCAGTACTTC
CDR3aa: CASSSPGTVYEQYF

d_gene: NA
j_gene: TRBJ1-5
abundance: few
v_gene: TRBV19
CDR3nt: TGTGCCAGTAGTATGGGGGCGCGGAGCAATCAGCCCCAGCATTTT
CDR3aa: CASSMGARSNQPQHF

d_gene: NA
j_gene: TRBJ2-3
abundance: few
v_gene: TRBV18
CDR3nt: TGTGCCAGCTCACGCGGGACAGCGAGAGATACGCAGTATTTT
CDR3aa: CASSRGTARDTQYF

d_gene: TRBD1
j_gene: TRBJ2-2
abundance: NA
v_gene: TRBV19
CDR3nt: TGTGCCACCCGACAGGGGATAAGGACCGGGGAGCTGTTTTTT
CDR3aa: CATRQGIRTGELFF

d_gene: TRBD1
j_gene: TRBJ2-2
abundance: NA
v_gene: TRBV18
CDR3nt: TGTGCCAGCTCACTCGACAGGGGGGACACCGGGGAGCTGTTTTTT
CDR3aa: CASSLDRGDTGELFF

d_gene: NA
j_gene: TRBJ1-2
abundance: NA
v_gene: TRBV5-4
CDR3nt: TGTGCCAGCAGCTTGGGAGGAAACTATGGCTACACCTTC
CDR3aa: CASSLGGNYGYTF

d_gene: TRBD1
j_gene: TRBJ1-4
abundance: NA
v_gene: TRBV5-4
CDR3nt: TGTGCCAGCAGACAGGGGGGTTCCAGCGATGAAAAACTGTTTTTT
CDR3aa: CASRQGGSSDEKLFF